A single sample gave rise to the 29 T cell receptor beta chains below, sequenced in a study of T-cell reconstitution after alpha-beta-depleted transplantation in children. Using unique molecular identifiers, the investigators prepared the TCRbeta library. Each CDR3 protein gets one entry after TCRdb re-called the PCR reads with MiXCR. The table has about 200,000 distinct CDR3 sequences, roughly 8.3% seen once; the top ten hold less than 40%. The material sequenced was PBMCs, mostly from graft donor cells, taken 360 days after TCRalphabeta/CD19-depleted stem cell transplant. These receptors came from a male patient under 10 years old who had a stem cell transplant for acute myeloid leukemia, so the T cells may come from the graft donor.

CDR3 coding DNA: TGTGCCAGTAGTATAGTGTCCCAGATCACCGGGGAGCTGTTTTTT. Translating gives CASSIVSQITGELFF. The chain uses TRBV19 and TRBJ2-2; D gene uncertain. V lost 1 base and J lost 4, with 10 bases in between. CDR3 length: 15 residues. Germline loops: CDR1 LNHDA, CDR2 SQIVND (reference sequence).

The V and J genes are TRBV29-1 and TRBJ2-3, with D maybe TRBD2 (5 bases). Trimming took 0 bases from V and 0 from J, leaving 10 bases between them. This CDR3 region has 15 residues. From germline, CDR1 is SQVTM and CDR2 ANQGSEA. The CDR3 region is CSVEDRGLSTDTQYF. The DNA for the CDR3 is TGCAGCGTTGAAGATCGAGGGTTAAGCACAGATACGCAGTATTTT.

As regards this clonotype: An end of the junction differs from the germline gene, which may be a read error. V gene TRBV7-9 combines with J gene TRBJ2-1; weak D call: TRBD1 (6 bases). CDR3 length: 15 residues. Germline CDR1 is SEHNR and CDR2 is FQNEAQ (reference sequence). The CDR3 reads CASSLTGRAYNGQFF. The CDR3, as DNA: TGTGCCAGCAGCTTAACAGGGAGAGCCTACAATGGGCAGTTCTTC.

This clonotype was observed at least ten times. The V and J genes are TRBV12-3 or TRBV12-4 and TRBJ2-4; D not resolved. The V end lost 5 bases, the J end lost 9 bases, and 14 bases lay between the germline ends. The CDR3 spans 13 residues. The CDR3: CASSTPSFGIQYF. For the CDR3, the DNA is TGTGCCAGCAGTACACCGAGCTTTGGCATTCAGTACTTC.

This chain joins TRBV30 and TRBJ2-1, with 8 positions matching TRBD1. J was trimmed by 6 bases and V by 4 bases; bases with no gene match: 11. From germline, CDR1 is GTSNPN and CDR2 SVGIG (reference sequence). CDR3 length equals 15 residues. For the CDR3, the DNA is TGTGCCTGGACGCGTTGGACAGGGACGATCAATGAGCAGTTCTTC. Protein sequence: CAWTRWTGTINEQFF.

In this sample, this clonotype turned up a few times. The chain carries TRBV7-8 and TRBJ2-5; D is perhaps TRBD2 (5 bases). CDR1 is SGHVS and CDR2 is FQNEAQ in the germline V gene. The CDR3 has 16 amino acids. V lost 7 bases and J lost 5, with 23 bases in between. CDR3 sequence reads: CASTTQVGGPGETQYF. The CDR3 nucleotides are TGTGCCAGCACCACCCAAGTTGGCGGGCCGGGGGAGACCCAGTACTTC.

The genes are TRBV28 and TRBJ2-7; 8 nucleotides align to TRBD1. This CDR3 region has 15 residues. CDR1 is MDHEN, CDR2 SYDVKM, per germline. V lost 5 bases and J lost 1; bases outside the gene matches: 7. The DNA of the CDR3 is TGTGCCAGCAGTACTCAGACAGGGGCGTCCTACGAGCAGTACTTC. It encodes CASSTQTGASYEQYF.

In this sample, this clonotype turned up many times. V gene TRBV11-2 combines with J gene TRBJ2-3; D is unresolved. Germline CDR1 reads SGHAT; CDR2 reads FQNNGV. The ends were cut back, 1 base at V and 0 bases at J, with 11 bases in the middle. The CDR3 totals 16 residues. CDR3 DNA: TGTGCCAGCAGCTTAGGCTCAGTTCCTAGCACAGATACGCAGTATTTT. Protein sequence: CASSLGSVPSTDTQYF. The entire variable domain, with the rest obtained from reference TRBV11-2 and TRBJ2-3, is as follows: EAGVAQSPRYKIIEKRQSVAFWCNPISGHATLYWYQQILGQGPKLLIQFQNNGVVDDSQLPKDRFSAERLKGVDSTLKIQPAKLEDSAVYLCASSLGSVPSTDTQYFGPGTRLTVL.

This clonotype was seen repeatedly, ten times or more. This chain connects TRBV7-9 to TRBJ2-1; D is ambiguous. CDR3 length: 14 residues. Germline values: CDR1 SEHNR, CDR2 FQNEAQ (reference sequence). Deletions cut 5 bases from V and 9 bases from J, with 17 bases between. CDR3: CASSPKTTLPEQFF. The CDR3, as DNA: TGTGCCAGCAGCCCCAAGACGACTCTGCCTGAGCAGTTCTTC.

CDR3 region: CASSLAGHGYTF. The CDR3 nucleotides read TGTGCCAGCAGTTTGGCAGGGCACGGCTACACCTTC. The V gene is TRBV12-3 or TRBV12-4, the J gene TRBJ1-2; D may be TRBD1 (5 bases). V lost 3 bases to trimming and J lost 8 bases, with 10 bases between them. The CDR3 length is 12 residues.

Many counts were recorded for this clonotype. The genes are TRBV6-2 or TRBV6-3 and TRBJ2-1; D unclear. CDR1 and CDR2 from the germline V gene are MNHEY and SVGEGT. The CDR3 totals 12 residues. Trimming took off 7 bases at V and 2 bases at J, with 6 bases between the two ends. The chain's CDR3 is CASKTAYNEQFF. For the CDR3, the DNA is TGTGCCAGCAAAACAGCCTACAATGAGCAGTTCTTC.

The CDR3 loop is CASNPPGSGQPQHF. The CDR3 nucleotides read TGTGCCAGCAACCCACCGGGTTCTGGGCAGCCCCAGCATTTT. The V gene is TRBV28, the J gene TRBJ1-5; the D is unclear. Germline values: CDR1 MDHEN, CDR2 SYDVKM. The CDR3 totals 14 residues. V shed 7 bases and J shed 7 bases, with 17 bases lying between them.

There are a few counts of this clonotype. The CDR3, as DNA: TGCAGTGCTAGAGATTTCTGGCAGGGGGACACTGAAGCTTTCTTT. Amino acids: CSARDFWQGDTEAFF. V and J are TRBV20-1 and TRBJ1-1; 7 positions agree with TRBD1. This CDR3 has 15 amino acids. After removal of 0 bases from V and 3 bases from J, the junction contained 7 bases not matched to a gene. From germline, CDR1 is DFQATT and CDR2 SNEGSKA (reference sequence).

This clonotype came up a few times. The rearrangement links TRBV7-2 to TRBJ2-3; TRBD2 matches 13 bases. Germline-derived CDR1 and CDR2 are SGHTA and FQGNSA. The CDR3 runs 16 residues. V was pared by 5 bases and J by 4 bases, with 6 bases of the junction left unmatched. The chain's CDR3 is CASSPGLAGTPDTQYF. DNA for the CDR3: TGTGCCAGCAGCCCGGGACTAGCGGGAACTCCAGATACGCAGTATTTT.

This clonotype was picked up a small number of times. This sequence joins TRBV19 and TRBJ2-2; D possibly uses TRBD1 or TRBD2 (6 bases each). This CDR3 is 20 amino acids long. With 3 bases removed from V and 7 bases from J, the gap between germline ends came to 30 bases. Per the germline V gene, CDR1 is LNHDA and CDR2 is SQIVND (reference sequence). The CDR3 nucleotides read TGTGCCAGTAGTATCGGTAAAACAGGGAAAGTCGGGAGCTCAGTCGGGGAGCTGTTTTTT. It yields the protein CASSIGKTGKVGSSVGELFF.

This clonotype was recorded a few times. The CDR3 DNA follows: TGTGCCAGCAGTCCCCCTTATAGCGGGGGCCTCTACAATGAGCAGTTCTTC. Encoded protein: CASSPPYSGGLYNEQFF. The genes are TRBV28 and TRBJ2-1; 9 nucleotides line up with TRBD2. V lost 5 bases to trimming and J lost 3 bases; unmatched junction nucleotides: 11. CDR3 length: 17 residues. Germline assignment: CDR1 MDHEN and CDR2 SYDVKM. The full variable domain, in which reference TRBV28 and TRBJ2-1 provide the parts outside the CDR3, is DVKVTQSSRYLVKRTGEKVFLECVQDMDHENMFWYRQDPGLGLRLIYFSYDVKMKEKGDIPEGYSVSREKKERFSLILESASTNQTSMYLCASSPPYSGGLYNEQFFGPGTRLTVL.

The genes are TRBV12-3 or TRBV12-4 and TRBJ2-5; no clear D. The CDR3 has 16 residues. V was cut by 3 bases and J by 1 base, with 15 bases left in between. The CDR3 DNA follows: TGTGCCAGCAGTTTCGGTCTGGGGATTCTCCAAGAGACCCAGTACTTC. Translation: CASSFGLGILQETQYF.

This clonotype was detected many times. The V call is TRBV7-9, the J call TRBJ2-3, with TRBD2 matching over 12 bases. Germline V gene data show CDR1 as SEHNR and CDR2 as FQNEAQ (reference sequence). The trim removed 5 bases at V and 6 bases at J, leaving 9 bases unmatched. This CDR3 has 16 amino acids. The CDR3 reads CASSAWTSGIWDTQYF. The CDR3 nucleotides read TGTGCCAGCAGCGCCTGGACTAGCGGGATCTGGGATACGCAGTATTTT.

This clonotype was detected a few times. The chain joins TRBV20-1 to TRBJ2-1; D may be TRBD1 or TRBD2 (5 bases each). The CDR3 consists of 14 residues. CDR1 and CDR2 from the germline V gene are DFQATT and SNEGSKA (reference sequence). With 0 bases removed from V and 5 bases from J, the gap between germline ends came to 11 bases. The CDR3: CSARDASRDNEQFF. For the CDR3, the DNA is TGCAGTGCTAGAGATGCTAGCAGGGACAATGAGCAGTTCTTC.

The chain is built from TRBV20-1 and TRBJ2-3, with 10 bases that match TRBD2. With V trimmed by 3 bases and J by 4 bases, 10 bases remained unmatched. CDR1 and CDR2 from the germline V gene are DFQATT and SNEGSKA (reference sequence). The CDR3 extends over 16 amino acids. The CDR3 is CSASARLAGEADTQYF. The CDR3 nucleotides read TGCAGTGCTAGTGCGCGGCTAGCGGGAGAGGCAGATACGCAGTATTTT.

This clonotype was observed many times. The chain links TRBV10-3 to TRBJ1-1; unclear D gene. The germline V gene encodes CDR1 ENHRY and CDR2 SYGVKD. This CDR3 contains 15 residues. Trimming shortened V by 0 bases and J by 1 base, and 9 bases separated the two germline ends. Here the CDR3 reads CAISESIGRNTEAFF. The CDR3 bases are TGTGCCATCAGTGAGTCGATAGGGAGGAACACTGAAGCTTTCTTT.

In its sample, this clonotype was seen a few times. V usage is TRBV5-4 and J usage is TRBJ2-5, with 9 bases that match TRBD1. The germline gives CDR1 SGHNT, CDR2 YYREEE (reference sequence). Trimming took 4 bases from V and 5 from J; bases not matched to a gene: 18. There are 18 residues in the CDR3. CDR3 coding DNA: TGTGCCAGCAGCCCCGAATGGGGACAGGGTTTAATGATGGAGACCCAGTACTTC. Its translation: CASSPEWGQGLMMETQYF.

This rearrangement joins TRBV12-3 or TRBV12-4 to TRBJ2-7; D remains unclear. The germline V and J ends were trimmed by 8 bases and 0 bases, with 14 bases remaining between them. The CDR3 is 14 amino acids. The CDR3 region is CASGVQLSSYEQYV. The CDR3 DNA reads TGTGCCAGCGGAGTCCAGCTTAGCTCCTACGAGCAGTACGTC.

This clonotype was seen ten or more times. This sequence joins TRBV20-1 and TRBJ2-3; TRBD1 matches 8 bases. The trim removed 3 bases at V and 3 bases at J, leaving 5 bases unmatched. The CDR3 contains 14 residues. Germline CDR1 DFQATT, CDR2 SNEGSKA (reference sequence). Here the CDR3 reads CSARRTGSTDTQYF. In nucleotides, the CDR3 is TGCAGTGCTAGGCGGACAGGGAGTACAGATACGCAGTATTTT.

This clonotype turned up a few times. The chain combines TRBV20-1 with TRBJ2-1; D might be TRBD1 or TRBD2, each matching 8 bases. From germline, CDR1 is DFQATT and CDR2 SNEGSKA (reference sequence). This CDR3 comprises 13 residues. With 5 bases removed from V and 12 bases from J, the gap between germline ends came to 20 bases. The CDR3: CSAPSRGREAQFF. CDR3 DNA sequence: TGCAGTGCTCCTTCCAGGGGGCGGGAGGCGCAGTTCTTC.

This clonotype came up a few times. V gene TRBV5-1 combines with J gene TRBJ2-5; D may be TRBD1 (6 bases). The CDR3 consists of 11 residues. Germline assignment: CDR1 SGHRS and CDR2 YFSETQ. The V end was cut by 7 bases, the J end by 4 bases, with 8 bases between. CDR3: CASGGVETQYF. CDR3 DNA sequence: TGCGCCAGCGGGGGCGTAGAGACCCAGTACTTC.

This clonotype has at least ten counts. This chain connects TRBV7-6 to TRBJ2-2; D might be TRBD1 (5 bases). V lost 5 bases and J 6 bases, leaving 7 bases between the germline ends. The CDR3 runs to 12 residues. Germline V gene lookup returns CDR1 SGHVS and CDR2 FNYEAQ. CDR3 in amino acids: CASSKQAGELFF. CDR3 bases: TGTGCCAGCAGCAAACAGGCCGGGGAGCTGTTTTTT.

The chain combines TRBV11-2 with TRBJ2-1; possible D gene TRBD1, 6 bases. Between the trimmed V and J ends, which lost 5 bases and 3 bases, there was a span of 14 bases. Germline-derived CDR1 and CDR2 are SGHAT and FQNNGV. The CDR3 has 15 residues. The CDR3 bases are TGTGCCAGCAGCCTAAACCTGGACAGCTACAATGAGCAGTTCTTC. Translation: CASSLNLDSYNEQFF. Full variable domain (rest looked up from reference TRBV11-2 and TRBJ2-1): EAGVAQSPRYKIIEKRQSVAFWCNPISGHATLYWYQQILGQGPKLLIQFQNNGVVDDSQLPKDRFSAERLKGVDSTLKIQPAKLEDSAVYLCASSLNLDSYNEQFFGPGTRLTVL.

In its sample, this clonotype was seen many times. This chain links TRBV29-1 with TRBJ2-5; D is possibly TRBD2 (6 bases). The CDR3 runs 12 residues. The germline CDR1 and CDR2 sequences are SQVTM and ANQGSEA. The germline V and J ends were trimmed by 3 bases and 1 base, with 6 bases remaining between them. The CDR3 protein is CSVEGGQETQYF. CDR3 DNA sequence: TGCAGCGTTGAGGGAGGCCAAGAGACCCAGTACTTC.